This T cell receptor (beta chain) was recovered during a study of blood T cells in healthy people across ages. General study results and limits: CMV status of donors was unknown, possibly confounding expanded clonotype changes. The long-lived group displayed more naive CD4+ cells, plus higher diversity, than the aged donors did. Naive T cell percentage strongly correlated with TCR beta diversity.

Together with a sample-barcoded 5' primer, a J-beta primer mix was included in a second PCR lasting roughly 6 to 12 cycles. Every single cDNA molecule received a tag from a template-switch adaptor with 12 random nucleotides. TCRdb reanalysed the 5' RACE reads using MiXCR and keeps one entry per CDR3 protein. The repertoire holds approximately 940,000 distinct CDR3 sequences, with around 46% as singletons. The sample holds a few counts of this clonotype. Its antigen is as yet unknown. Sequenced input: blood. The sequence was collected from a man aged 25-45 years in good health.

The CDR3 nucleotides read TGTGCCAGCAGCTTAGTCCCGCGGGGGCCAGATACGCAGTATTTT. Protein sequence: CASSLVPRGPDTQYF. The chain couples TRBV7-2 to TRBJ2-3; tentative D call: TRBD2 (7 bases). Per germline, CDR1 SGHTA and CDR2 FQGNSA. The germline V and J ends were trimmed by 1 base and 4 bases, with 12 bases remaining between them. This CDR3 comprises 15 residues.